A single sample gave rise to the 25 T cell receptor beta chains below, sequenced in a study of blood T cell repertoires in COVID-19. Sequenced by immunoSEQ multiplex PCR; TCRdb stores in-frame clones only, minus some. Of tens of thousands of clones detected, 65% to 85% appear once; the ten largest clones hold roughly 5.6%. Sequencing input: peripheral blood. The receptors shown here come from a human donor in a cohort sampled during active COVID-19.

The chain uses TRBV18 and TRBJ1-5, with D tentatively TRBD1 (5 bases). Looked up from germline, CDR1 is KGHSH and CDR2 is LQKENI. Trimming shortened V by 3 bases and J by 5 bases, and 8 bases separated the two germline ends. CDR3 length: 13 residues. The CDR3 region is CASSPPGDQPQHF. The DNA for the CDR3 is TGTGCCAGCTCACCGCCGGGGGATCAGCCCCAGCATTTT.

The CDR3 here is CASSQGPLPYEQYF. The CDR3 DNA reads TGTGCCAGCAGCCAAGGTCCCCTACCCTACGAGCAGTACTTC. This chain connects TRBV3-1 (or the pseudogene TRBV3-2) to TRBJ2-7; D not resolved. This CDR3 has 14 residues. Germline values: CDR1 LGHDT, CDR2 YNNKEL (reference sequence). V shed 1 base and J shed 2 bases, with 9 bases lying between them.

V and J are TRBV7-9 and TRBJ2-5, with TRBD1 identical over 8 bases. In germline, CDR1 is SEHNR, CDR2 FQNEAQ (reference sequence). The V gene end was trimmed by 2 bases and the J gene end by 2 bases; junction bases not matched to a gene: 7. The CDR3 is 16 amino acids. The CDR3 here is CASSLSTGGVQETQYF. In DNA, the CDR3 is TGTGCCAGCAGCTTAAGTACAGGGGGTGTTCAAGAGACCCAGTACTTC. Looking up the rest from reference TRBV7-9 and TRBJ2-5 gives the full variable domain: DTGVSQNPRHKITKRGQNVTFRCDPISEHNRLYWYRQTLGQGPEFLTYFQNEAQLEKSRLLSDRFSAERPKGSFSTLEIQRTEQGDSAMYLCASSLSTGGVQETQYFGPGTRLLVL.

This CDR3 reads CAWRVAGQGRLEAFF. CDR3 in DNA: TGTGCCTGGAGAGTTGCGGGACAGGGGCGGCTGGAAGCTTTCTTT. The V and J genes are TRBV30 and TRBJ1-1; 10 bases match TRBD1. V was clipped by 3 bases and J by 8 bases; unmatched bases: 12. CDR1 is GTSNPN and CDR2 is SVGIG in the germline V gene (reference sequence). The CDR3 spans 15 residues.

The chain uses TRBV3-1 (or the pseudogene TRBV3-2) and TRBJ2-1; D is possibly TRBD2 (7 bases). Trimming stripped 0 bases from V and 15 bases from J, with 12 bases between. Germline CDR1 and CDR2: LGHDT and YNNKEL (reference sequence). CDR3 length equals 12 residues. CDR3 nucleotide sequence: TGTGCCAGCAGCCAAGACCGGGGGGCTCTGTTCTTC. Its translation: CASSQDRGALFF.

The gene calls are TRBV23-1 and TRBJ1-4; TRBD1 aligns across 9 bases. TRBV23-1 is classed as an ORF, of uncertain function. V shed 0 bases, J shed 2 bases, and the junction held 10 bases outside the gene matches. The CDR3 is made up of 19 amino acids. In nucleotides, the CDR3 is TGCGCCAGCAGTCAATCGGAGGCGCACAGGGGGCACACTAATGAAAAACTGTTTTTT. It yields the protein CASSQSEAHRGHTNEKLFF.

The gene calls are TRBV5-1 and TRBJ2-1; TRBD2 aligns across 13 bases. The CDR3 is 17 residues long. After removal of 4 bases from V and 8 bases from J, the junction contained 12 bases not matched to a gene. Germline CDR1 reads SGHRS; CDR2 reads YFSETQ. The CDR3 loop is CASSLSLLAGGHDEQFF. The CDR3 DNA reads TGCGCCAGCAGCCTCTCTCTACTAGCGGGGGGGCACGATGAGCAGTTCTTC. Looking up the rest from reference TRBV5-1 and TRBJ2-1 gives the full variable domain: KAGVTQTPRYLIKTRGQQVTLSCSPISGHRSVSWYQQTPGQGLQFLFEYFSETQRNKGNFPGRFSGRQFSNSRSEMNVSTLELGDSALYLCASSLSLLAGGHDEQFFGPGTRLTVL.

V and J are TRBV30 and TRBJ2-7, with D maybe TRBD2 (5 bases). CDR3 size: 14 residues. V lost 4 bases and J 2 bases, leaving 15 bases between the germline ends. Per the germline V gene, CDR1 is GTSNPN and CDR2 is SVGIG (reference sequence). DNA of the CDR3: TGTGCCTGGACTCCTGACGGGGTCCCCTACGAGCAGTACTTC. Its translation: CAWTPDGVPYEQYF. Looking up the rest from reference TRBV30 and TRBJ2-7 gives the full variable domain: SQTIHQWPATLVQPVGSPLSLECTVEGTSNPNLYWYRQAAGRGLQLLFYSVGIGQISSEVPQNLSASRPQDRQFILSSKKLLLSDSGFYLCAWTPDGVPYEQYFGPGTRLTVT.

This chain uses TRBV4-2 with TRBJ2-3; D is uncertain. The length of the CDR3 is 15 residues. Germline V gives CDR1 LGHNA, CDR2 YNFKEQ. V was clipped by 0 bases and J by 6 bases, with 13 bases between them. CDR3 bases: TGTGCCAGCAGCCAAGATTCTGCAGGTCCGGATACGCAGTATTTT. Its translation: CASSQDSAGPDTQYF.

The gene calls are TRBV7-2 and TRBJ1-4, with 9 bases lining up with TRBD1. Trimming at V came to 5 bases and at J to 5 bases, leaving 3 bases not matched to a gene. Germline CDR1 SGHTA, CDR2 FQGNSA. The CDR3 runs 14 residues. The CDR3 sequence: CASSLTGGNEKLFF. The CDR3 region has the DNA TGTGCCAGCAGCCTGACAGGGGGGAATGAAAAACTGTTTTTT. Full variable domain (missing parts from reference TRBV7-2 and TRBJ1-4): GAGVSQSPSNKVTEKGKDVELRCDPISGHTALYWYRQSLGQGLEFLIYFQGNSAPDKSGLPSDRFSAERTGGSVSTLTIQRTQQEDSAVYLCASSLTGGNEKLFFGSGTQLSVL.

This clone was recorded a few times. The chain employs TRBV11-3 and TRBJ2-2, with TRBD1 identical over 10 bases. Germline V gives CDR1 SGHNT, CDR2 YENEEA. After removal of 5 bases from V and 6 bases from J, the junction contained 0 bases not matched to a gene. The CDR3 is made up of 13 amino acids. The CDR3 DNA is TGTGCCAGCAGCGGACAGGGGGCCGGGGAGCTGTTTTTT. This encodes CASSGQGAGELFF.

This chain joins TRBV29-1 and TRBJ2-7; weak D call: TRBD2 (5 bases). Deletions cut 0 bases from V and 12 bases from J, with 15 bases between. CDR3 length: 12 residues. CDR1 is SQVTM and CDR2 is ANQGSEA in the germline V gene. The CDR3 protein is CSVEDALAKRYF. As DNA, the CDR3 is TGCAGCGTTGAAGATGCCCTAGCTAAACGGTACTTC.

The chain employs TRBV12-5 and TRBJ1-4, with a tentative D call TRBD1 (5 bases). Germline V gene data show CDR1 as LGHNT and CDR2 as FRNRAP. The CDR3 is 15 amino acids. V lost 5 bases and J lost 5, with 15 bases in between. As DNA, the CDR3 is TGTGCTAGTGGTCCCTACGTGGGGGGGAATGAAAAACTGTTTTTT. Translating it yields CASGPYVGGNEKLFF.

The genes are TRBV19 and TRBJ2-2; D may be TRBD1 (6 bases). CDR1 is LNHDA, CDR2 SQIVND, per germline (reference sequence). The CDR3 consists of 15 residues. The V and J ends lost 5 bases and 0 bases respectively, with 10 bases between them. CDR3 protein: CASSGQFANTGELFF. The DNA of the CDR3 is TGTGCCAGTAGTGGACAGTTCGCGAACACCGGGGAGCTGTTTTTT.

This sequence joins TRBV19 and TRBJ1-6; maybe TRBD1 (5 bases). The CDR3 length is 14 residues. Trimming cost V 7 bases and J 9 bases, with 16 bases left between them. Germline loops: CDR1 LNHDA, CDR2 SQIVND (reference sequence). The CDR3 bases are TGTGCCAGTAATCGCGTCGGGGGGGGTTCACCCCTCCACTTT. Its translation is CASNRVGGGSPLHF.

The chain combines TRBV3-1 (or the pseudogene TRBV3-2) with TRBJ2-6; TRBD1 is a possible D gene (5 bases). The CDR3 is made up of 14 amino acids. CDR1 and CDR2 from the germline V gene are LGHDT and YNNKEL (reference sequence). V lost 6 bases and J 3 bases, leaving 9 bases between the germline ends. The CDR3 DNA reads TGTGCCAGCAGACTAAGGGGTGGGGCCAACGTCCTGACTTTC. It translates to CASRLRGGANVLTF.

The chain couples TRBV24-1 to TRBJ2-4, with 10 bases fitting TRBD1. V lost 6 bases, J lost 5 bases, and 12 bases stayed unmatched. This CDR3 region has 17 residues. Germline assignment: CDR1 KGHDR and CDR2 SFDVKD. Here the CDR3 DNA reads TGTGCCACCAGTAACTCACAGGGGGGACAGGGGCAAAACATTCAGTACTTC. Its translation is CATSNSQGGQGQNIQYF.

This clone came up a few times. This chain connects TRBV4-2 to TRBJ1-1; 8 bases are shared with TRBD1. CDR1 and CDR2 (germline): LGHNA, YNFKEQ. The trim removed 4 bases at V and 0 bases at J, leaving 1 base unmatched. The CDR3 runs to 14 residues. The DNA for the CDR3 is TGTGCCAGCAGCCGACAGGGGATGAACACTGAAGCTTTCTTT. It encodes CASSRQGMNTEAFF.

The chain combines TRBV6-1 with TRBJ2-2, with D unclear. Germline CDR1 reads MNHNS; CDR2 reads SASEGT. This CDR3 is built from 13 residues. Trimming took 2 bases from V and 13 from J, leaving 14 bases between them. This CDR3 reads CASSEKRQSVLFF. The CDR3 DNA reads TGTGCCAGCAGTGAAAAGAGGCAATCGGTGCTGTTTTTT.

The chain carries TRBV11-1 and TRBJ2-5; no firm D call. Trimming cost V 3 bases and J 3 bases, with 2 bases left between them. The CDR3 spans 11 residues. From germline, CDR1 is SGHAT and CDR2 FQDESV (reference sequence). The CDR3 DNA follows: TGTGCCAGCAGCTTTAAAGAGACCCAGTACTTC. Translating it yields CASSFKETQYF.

This chain joins TRBV2 and TRBJ1-5; 11 bases are a match to TRBD1. There are 15 residues in the CDR3. V was clipped by 4 bases and J by 6 bases; unmatched bases: 5. Germline V gives CDR1 SNHLY, CDR2 FYNNEI. The CDR3 DNA reads TGTGCCAGCAGTGCCTACGGGACAGGGGGTCAGCCCCAGCATTTT. This sequence encodes CASSAYGTGGQPQHF.

The gene calls are TRBV3-1 (or the pseudogene TRBV3-2) and TRBJ1-1, with D hard to call. The germline V gene has CDR1 LGHDT and CDR2 YNNKEL (reference sequence). V dropped 2 bases and J dropped 5 bases, with 6 bases sitting between them. The CDR3 covers 12 residues. CDR3 sequence (DNA): TGTGCCAGCAGCCAATTCGGGACTGAAGCTTTCTTT. Its protein product is CASSQFGTEAFF.

This chain uses TRBV10-3 with TRBJ2-7, with TRBD1 identical over 7 bases. Germline trimming cut 2 bases from V and 7 bases from J; bases unmatched to any gene: 5. CDR1 is ENHRY and CDR2 is SYGVKD in the germline V gene. This CDR3 spans 13 amino acids. CDR3 bases: TGTGCCATCAGTGAGAGGGGGCTGGGAGAGCAGTACTTC. This sequence encodes CAISERGLGEQYF.

This chain uses TRBV3-1 (or the pseudogene TRBV3-2) with TRBJ1-2, with 7 bases fitting TRBD1. Germline lookup yields CDR1 LGHDT and CDR2 YNNKEL (reference sequence). The length of the CDR3 is 15 residues. The ends lost 0 bases at V and 8 bases at J; junction bases unmatched: 9. CDR3 in amino acids: CASSQDSTGWGGYTF. CDR3 in DNA: TGTGCCAGCAGCCAAGATTCGACAGGGTGGGGAGGCTACACCTTC.

The chain combines TRBV27 with TRBJ2-1, with 13 bases fitting TRBD2. Germline V gene lookup returns CDR1 MNHEY and CDR2 SMNVEV (reference sequence). There are 14 residues in the CDR3. J was trimmed by 7 bases and V by 5 bases; bases with no gene match: 2. The chain's CDR3 is CASSEGLAGNEQFF. Here the CDR3 DNA reads TGTGCCAGCAGTGAGGGACTAGCGGGGAATGAGCAGTTCTTC.